The clone carrying this TCR beta chain has a single count. The CDR3 has 18 residues. CDR1 is SGHAT, CDR2 FQNNGV, per germline. Losses at the gene ends were 7 bases for V and 1 base for J; bases not matched to a gene: 15. These data originate in a study of T cell changes during pregnancy in multiple sclerosis. Generated by immunoSEQ multiplex PCR, the TCRdb table keeps only in-frame clones and is missing some. The sample gives 70,000 to 85,000 clones, about 91% of which show up once; 1.4% is in the top ten. This receptor was identified in a female donor with multiple sclerosis, enrolled in a pregnancy study. The chain uses TRBV11-2 and TRBJ1-1; 10 bases match TRBD1. The input for sequencing was peripheral blood, taken before pregnancy. CDR3 in amino acids: CASTQPRDRGLWNTEAFF. In DNA, the CDR3 is TGTGCCAGCACCCAACCCCGGGACAGGGGACTATGGAACACTGAAGCTTTCTTT.